Listed here is a single T cell receptor beta chain. These data belong to a study of cytomegalovirus exposure and HLA in healthy donors. This CDR3 has 15 amino acids. Trimming pared 10 bases from V and 5 bases from J, leaving 23 bases between. CDR1 and CDR2 from the germline V gene are SGHTA and FQGNSA. The PCR contained 60 Vbeta and 13 Jbeta primers. The assay was immunoSEQ multiplex PCR, and TCRdb's table has in-frame clones only and misses some. The profile shows 150,000 to 200,000 clones, about 80% of them singletons. V usage is TRBV7-2 and J usage is TRBJ1-1; D is undetermined. The TCR sequence derives from a woman between 40 and 55 years old in good health and CMV-seronegative. Sequencing input: PBMCs. CDR3 loop: CATQLTRGTSTEAFF. The CDR3 bases are TGTGCCACCCAGCTTACTCGGGGAACGAGTACTGAAGCTTTCTTT.